The source of this T cell receptor (beta chain) is a study of T cells in Graves' hyperthyroidism and ophthalmopathy. Study-wide context: Upon initial diagnosis and before any treatment, peripheral blood was collected.

The investigators amplified TCR beta CDR3 regions from RNA transcripts. TCR CDR3 underwent first-round RT-PCR with the HTBI primer set. TCRdb re-derived calls from the multiplex PCR reads in MiXCR, one entry per CDR3 protein. The data hold fewer than 900,000 distinct CDR3 sequences, with roughly 17% observed a single time. CDR3 size: 17 residues. Germline CDR1 and CDR2: SGHVS and FQNEAQ. Trimming cost V 5 bases and J 2 bases, with 22 bases left between them. Patients counted as stable if ophthalmopathy did not develop within 18 months. Any patient presenting with uncontrolled infection, other autoimmune disease, pregnancy or lactation was left out.

Sequenced input: blood. This sequence originates from a man younger than 35 with Graves' hyperthyroidism. The V gene is TRBV7-8, the J gene TRBJ2-7; the D gene is possibly TRBD2 (6 bases). The CDR3: CASSPDIGSGTPYEQYF. The CDR3 DNA follows: TGTGCCAGCAGCCCCGACATAGGCTCAGGGACTCCCTACGAGCAGTACTTC.